The 14 T cell receptor beta chains in this list originate from one sample, sequenced in a study of CD8 T cells in Susac syndrome. RNA was extracted with the RNeasy kit, and a quantity of roughly 0.45 to 1 ug was reverse transcribed using random hexamers. TCRdb reanalysed the immunoSEQ multiplex PCR reads using MiXCR and keeps one entry per CDR3 protein. The data contain around 80,000 distinct CDR3 sequences, 93% of them singletons. Specimen: CD8+ T cells from PBMCs. The origin of the receptors is a human donor with Susac syndrome.

The chain recombines TRBV29-1 with TRBJ1-1; D is undetermined. The CDR3 totals 13 residues. Germline assignment: CDR1 SQVTM and CDR2 ANQGSEA. The V end lost 3 bases, the J end lost 6 bases, and 14 bases lay between the germline ends. CDR3 amino acids: CSVERQLDAEAFF. The CDR3 DNA is TGCAGCGTTGAGAGGCAACTGGACGCTGAAGCTTTCTTT. Full variable domain (rest looked up from reference TRBV29-1 and TRBJ1-1): SAVISQKPSRDICQRGTSLTIQCQVDSQVTMMFWYRQQPGQSLTLIATANQGSEATYESGFVIDKFPISRPNLTFSTLTVSNMSPEDSSIYLCSVERQLDAEAFFGQGTRLTVV.

V and J are TRBV6-1 and TRBJ2-1; D not certain. The CDR3 loop spans 14 amino acids. Germline values: CDR1 MNHNS, CDR2 SASEGT. Trimming took off 5 bases at V and 4 bases at J, with 12 bases between the two ends. The CDR3 bases are TGTGCCAGCAGTTTATTGGGCCGATACAATGAGCAGTTCTTC. Translating it yields CASSLLGRYNEQFF.

The chain couples TRBV6-2 or TRBV6-3 to TRBJ2-2; 8 bases fit TRBD1. CDR3 length: 16 amino acids. With 2 bases clipped from V and 0 bases from J, the junction kept 2 bases outside the gene matches. Germline V gene sequence: CDR1 MNHEY, CDR2 SVGEGT. The CDR3 region has the DNA TGTGCCAGCAGTTACCGGGGACAGGCGAACACCGGGGAGCTGTTTTTT. Residues: CASSYRGQANTGELFF.

The J gene is TRBJ2-7, the V gene TRBV20-1; D not resolved. The CDR3 is 12 amino acids. Trimming left V 5 bases short and J 4 bases short, with 12 bases between. Germline lookup yields CDR1 DFQATT and CDR2 SNEGSKA (reference sequence). The CDR3 loop reads CSALPLGYEQYF. DNA for the CDR3: TGCAGTGCTCTACCGTTGGGTTACGAGCAGTACTTC.

This clonotype has only one observation. CDR3: CASSEYKWTGGPYEQYF. The CDR3 DNA sequence: TGTGCCAGCAGTGAATATAAATGGACAGGGGGCCCCTACGAGCAGTACTTC. V gene TRBV25-1 combines with J gene TRBJ2-7; TRBD1 agrees at 11 bases. The CDR3 runs 17 residues. J lost 2 bases, V lost 0 bases, and 6 bases had no gene match. Germline CDR1 reads MGHDK; CDR2 reads SYGVNS.

The genes are TRBV7-2 and TRBJ2-6; no clear D gene. The ends were cut back, 5 bases at V and 0 bases at J, with 14 bases in the middle. Per the germline V gene, CDR1 is SGHTA and CDR2 is FQGNSA. The CDR3 covers 17 residues. CDR3 sequence (DNA): TGTGCCAGCAGCGGCTTCGGACGGCCCTCTGGGGCCAACGTCCTGACTTTC. Translated, it gives CASSGFGRPSGANVLTF. The full variable domain, with the rest looked up from reference TRBV7-2 and TRBJ2-6, is GAGVSQSPSNKVTEKGKDVELRCDPISGHTALYWYRQSLGQGLEFLIYFQGNSAPDKSGLPSDRFSAERTGGSVSTLTIQRTQQEDSAVYLCASSGFGRPSGANVLTFGAGSRLTVL.

The V call is TRBV2, the J call TRBJ2-5, with 12 bases identical to TRBD1. V lost 2 bases to trimming and J lost 5 bases; unmatched junction nucleotides: 3. This CDR3 has 15 amino acids. CDR1 SNHLY and CDR2 FYNNEI come from the germline V gene. CDR3 nucleotide sequence: TGTGCCAGCAGTGAAAGAGGGACAGGGGGCGAGACCCAGTACTTC. Its protein product is CASSERGTGGETQYF.

The chain links TRBV27 to TRBJ1-1; no definite D call. The V gene lost 3 bases and the J gene lost 0 bases, with 11 bases spanning the gap. The CDR3 is 15 amino acids. Germline CDR1 is MNHEY and CDR2 is SMNVEV (reference sequence). In DNA, the CDR3 is TGTGCCAGCAGTTTTTCGGCAGGCCTGAACACTGAAGCTTTCTTT. This codes for CASSFSAGLNTEAFF.

V and J are TRBV29-1 and TRBJ2-5, with 13 bases fitting TRBD2. The CDR3 runs to 16 residues. Germline-derived CDR1 and CDR2 are SQVTM and ANQGSEA. Losses at the gene ends were 4 bases for V and 4 bases for J; bases not matched to a gene: 9. The CDR3 reads CSVGGRTSGGAETQYF. CDR3 in DNA: TGCAGCGTTGGAGGTCGCACTAGCGGGGGGGCAGAGACCCAGTACTTC.

This clonotype was observed once. The chain joins TRBV7-2 to TRBJ1-3, with a possible D match to TRBD1 (5 bases). The CDR3 runs to 16 residues. V was clipped by 6 bases and J by 0 bases, with 15 bases between them. Germline lookup yields CDR1 SGHTA and CDR2 FQGNSA. The CDR3 spells CASRRDFSSSGNTIYF. In nucleotides, the CDR3 is TGTGCCAGCAGGCGGGACTTTTCAAGCTCTGGAAACACCATATATTTT.

The V gene is TRBV27, the J gene TRBJ2-7; TRBD2 is a possible D gene (6 bases). The CDR3 spans 15 residues. Per the germline V gene, CDR1 is MNHEY and CDR2 is SMNVEV (reference sequence). Trimming pared 2 bases from V and 1 base from J, leaving 12 bases between. CDR3: CASSLGFGGSYEQYF. The CDR3 DNA follows: TGTGCCAGCAGTTTAGGGTTTGGGGGGTCCTACGAGCAGTACTTC.

The rearrangement links TRBV20-1 to TRBJ2-3; the D call may be TRBD1 or TRBD2 (6 bases each). The V gene's germline CDR1 is DFQATT and CDR2 SNEGSKA (reference sequence). There are 13 residues in the CDR3. Trimming stripped 6 bases from V and 3 bases from J, with 13 bases between. CDR3 protein: CSARGGVTDTQYF. For the CDR3, the DNA is TGCAGTGCCAGGGGAGGAGTAACAGATACGCAGTATTTT.

The V and J genes are TRBV7-2 and TRBJ2-1; D is unresolved. Trimming took off 3 bases at V and 2 bases at J, with 8 bases between the two ends. The CDR3 is 14 residues long. Germline V gene lookup returns CDR1 SGHTA and CDR2 FQGNSA. CDR3 loop: CASSFGGPYNEQFF. Written as DNA, the CDR3 is TGTGCCAGCAGCTTCGGTGGACCCTACAATGAGCAGTTCTTC.

The chain is built from TRBV6-6 and TRBJ2-3; D tentatively fits TRBD1 or TRBD2 (6 bases each). The germline CDR1 and CDR2 sequences are MNHNY and SVGAGI (reference sequence). Trimming took off 7 bases at V and 2 bases at J, with 16 bases between the two ends. This CDR3 has 15 amino acids. The DNA of the CDR3 is TGTGCCAGCACCCTCCGGGGGCGGTACACAGATACGCAGTATTTT. The encoded protein is CASTLRGRYTDTQYF.